The 6 T cell receptor beta chains in this list originate from one sample, sequenced in a study of OX40 agonist ivuxolimab in advanced cancers. Here immunoSEQ multiplex PCR was the method, and the copy in TCRdb shows in-frame clones only, minus some. The data contain some 11,000 clones, 70% to 75% of them singletons. Sequencing was performed on CD4+ or CD8+ T cells sorted from blood, taken in a trial of the OX40 agonist ivuxolimab. The origin of the receptors is an adult with an advanced solid tumor such as melanoma, head and neck, liver or kidney cancer.

The V gene is TRBV7-9, the J gene TRBJ1-2; maybe TRBD1 (6 bases). Germline V gene sequence: CDR1 SEHNR, CDR2 FQNEAQ (reference sequence). The V and J ends lost 5 bases and 4 bases respectively, with 11 bases between them. CDR3 length: 13 residues. This CDR3 reads CASSGTGFYGYTF. DNA of the CDR3: TGTGCCAGCAGCGGCACAGGGTTCTATGGCTACACCTTC. Variable domain in full (rest from reference TRBV7-9 and TRBJ1-2): DTGVSQNPRHKITKRGQNVTFRCDPISEHNRLYWYRQTLGQGPEFLTYFQNEAQLEKSRLLSDRFSAERPKGSFSTLEIQRTEQGDSAMYLCASSGTGFYGYTFGSGTRLTVV.

This clone was seen only a few times. The V gene is TRBV7-2, the J gene TRBJ1-2; possible D gene TRBD1, 6 bases. This CDR3 has 15 amino acids. The germline CDR1 and CDR2 sequences are SGHTA and FQGNSA. Trimming cost V 8 bases and J 4 bases, with 20 bases left between them. The CDR3 DNA sequence: TGTGCCAGCCCCGTAGAGTCGGGGGGCGCCTATGGCTACACCTTC. Amino acid sequence: CASPVESGGAYGYTF.

This clone turned up a few times. V usage is TRBV28 and J usage is TRBJ2-6; D unresolved. The CDR3 spans 15 residues. V lost 10 bases to trimming and J lost 0 bases, with 13 bases between them. Germline V lookup: CDR1 MDHEN, CDR2 SYDVKM. Written as DNA, the CDR3 is TGTGCCACCTTGGCAGAAAACTCTGGGGCCAACGTCCTGACTTTC. Translation gives CATLAENSGANVLTF.

The rearrangement uses TRBV7-9 and TRBJ2-3; either TRBD1 or TRBD2 may supply D (6 bases each). Trimming took 1 base from V and 6 from J, leaving 11 bases between them. Germline assignment: CDR1 SEHNR and CDR2 FQNEAQ (reference sequence). This CDR3 has 14 amino acids. The chain's CDR3 is CASSLEGGPDTQYF. DNA for the CDR3: TGTGCCAGCAGCTTAGAAGGGGGGCCGGATACGCAGTATTTT.

The chain uses TRBV2 and TRBJ1-4, with a possible D match to TRBD1 (6 bases). CDR1 SNHLY and CDR2 FYNNEI come from the germline V gene. V was clipped by 2 bases and J by 5 bases, with 15 bases between them. The CDR3 length is 16 residues. CDR3 coding DNA: TGTGCCAGCAGTGAACAGGGGAACCTACTGAATGAAAAACTGTTTTTT. Translated: CASSEQGNLLNEKLFF.

The chain links TRBV4-1 to TRBJ2-1; 9 bases align to TRBD2. Trimming took 4 bases from V and 0 from J; bases not matched to a gene: 16. The CDR3 runs to 20 residues. Germline V gene data show CDR1 as MGHRA and CDR2 as YSYEKL. CDR3 in DNA: TGCGCCAGCAGCCCCCTAAGTGGAGCTAGCGGGGCTAGCTCCTACAATGAGCAGTTCTTC. The encoded protein is CASSPLSGASGASSYNEQFF.